This T cell receptor (beta chain) derives from a study of prognosis after radiotherapy for stage I lung cancer. Turning to the study itself: Those with stage I non-small cell lung cancer who took part were enrolled between early 2018 and early 2019.

V was clipped by 4 bases and J by 7 bases; unmatched bases: 11. This CDR3 has 14 amino acids. Looked up from germline, CDR1 is DFQATT and CDR2 is SNEGSKA (reference sequence). TCR beta CDR3 was amplified from genomic DNA by two-round multiplex PCR. First-round PCR, the initial amplification, used primers specific to each TRBV and TRBJ gene. Using its own MiXCR run on the multiplex PCR reads, TCRdb lists one record per CDR3 protein. The sample carries about 22,000 distinct CDR3 sequences, approximately 42% recorded once. This material consisted of PBMCs, taken before or after stereotactic body radiation therapy (not recorded which). The chain joins TRBV20-1 to TRBJ2-7; 9 nucleotides line up with TRBD1. The TCR originated in a donor older than 45 with non-small cell lung cancer. The CDR3 nucleotides read TGCAGTGCTACAATACCAGGACAGGGGAAAGAGCAGTACTTC. It specifies CSATIPGQGKEQYF.